These 5 T cell receptor beta chains came from one sample sequenced in a study of OX40 agonist ivuxolimab in advanced cancers. Produced via immunoSEQ multiplex PCR; TCRdb's table is partial and in-frame only. The sample holds 60,000 to 85,000 clones; 90% to 95% are singletons and the top ten take about a fifth. Here the sequenced sample was CD4+ or CD8+ T cells sorted from blood, taken in a trial of the OX40 agonist ivuxolimab. These receptors came from an adult with an advanced solid tumor such as melanoma, head and neck, liver or kidney cancer.

J is TRBJ1-3 and V is TRBV19; 8 bases are shared with TRBD1. Germline lookup yields CDR1 LNHDA and CDR2 SQIVND (reference sequence). The CDR3 sequence is 15 residues long. Trimming removed 1 base from V and 2 bases from J; junction bases left unmatched: 1. CDR3 amino acids: CASSIAGGPGNTIYF. The CDR3 bases are TGTGCCAGTAGTATAGCAGGGGGCCCTGGAAACACCATATATTTT.

The genes are TRBV9 and TRBJ2-7; D tentatively reads TRBD1 or TRBD2 (5 bases each). The CDR3 sequence is 13 residues long. CDR1 and CDR2 (germline): SGDLS, YYNGEE. V lost 3 bases and J 3 bases, leaving 10 bases between the germline ends. Here the CDR3 DNA reads TGTGCCAGCAGCGCGGCTGGGGGCTACGAGCAGTACTTC. Encoded protein: CASSAAGGYEQYF.

The V call is TRBV14, the J call TRBJ2-1, with 9 bases that match TRBD2. There are 14 residues in the CDR3. The germline CDR1 and CDR2 sequences are SGHDN and FVKESK. J gave up 10 bases and V 0 bases, and 4 bases lay outside the gene matches. This chain's CDR3 is CASSQDGGGEEQFF. CDR3 bases: TGTGCCAGCAGCCAAGACGGCGGGGGGGAGGAGCAGTTCTTC.

V usage is TRBV6-5 and J usage is TRBJ1-2, with D unclear. CDR3 size: 13 residues. V was cut by 8 bases and J by 2 bases, with 12 bases left in between. Per the germline V gene, CDR1 is MNHEY and CDR2 is SVGAGI. DNA of the CDR3: TGTGCCAGCGGAGATTATGTGAACTATGGCTACACCTTC. As protein: CASGDYVNYGYTF.

V gene TRBV18 combines with J gene TRBJ2-1, with 7 positions matching TRBD2. CDR3 length: 13 residues. Germline V gene data show CDR1 as KGHSH and CDR2 as LQKENI. V was pared by 3 bases and J by 5 bases, with 1 base of the junction left unmatched. CDR3 loop: CASSPGLNNEQFF. In nucleotides, the CDR3 is TGTGCCAGCTCACCGGGACTAAACAATGAGCAGTTCTTC.